The 26 T cell receptor beta chains reported below all come from one sample, sequenced in a study of CD8+CD57+ T cells in acquired aplastic anemia (dated by TCRdb to 2016 to 2018). For sequencing, an Illumina HiSeq 2000 was employed. Profiling of TCR beta VDJ combinations and CDR3 sequences used genomic DNA as the template. TCRdb ran its own pipeline on the public reads, namely fastp trimming at Q25 and MiXCR clone calling, and kept in-frame beta chains. Each entry is one CDR3 protein sequence, shown with its most common DNA and genes. The sample table holds about 110,000 distinct CDR3 sequences, of which 51% were seen once. Roughly a third of the sample rests with the top ten. Sequencing was performed on sorted CD4+, CD8+, or CD8+CD57+ T cells (not recorded which) from PBMCs. The receptor source for this set is a human donor in good health, serving as a control.

The chain combines TRBV4-2 with TRBJ2-7, with 12 bases fitting TRBD2. From germline, CDR1 is LGHNA and CDR2 YNFKEQ. The ends lost 2 bases at V and 5 bases at J; junction bases unmatched: 7. This CDR3 contains 16 residues. CDR3 DNA: TGTGCCAGCAGCCAAACCGCTAGCGGGGGGGGGGACGAGCAGTACTTC. Its translation: CASSQTASGGGDEQYF.

The chain links TRBV25-1 to TRBJ2-3; D is ambiguous. Germline V gene data show CDR1 as MGHDK and CDR2 as SYGVNS. The CDR3 is 16 residues long. The V end was cut by 6 bases, the J end by 11 bases, with 27 bases between. CDR3 amino acids: CASSSMGATAYNEQYF. CDR3 nucleotide sequence: TGTGCCAGCAGCAGTATGGGTGCTACTGCCTACAATGAGCAGTATTTT.

The chain uses TRBV29-1 and TRBJ1-2, with TRBD1 identical over 10 bases. The CDR3 is 13 amino acids. Germline V gene sequence: CDR1 SQVTM, CDR2 ANQGSEA. After removal of 6 bases from V and 8 bases from J, the junction contained 9 bases not matched to a gene. The CDR3 region has the DNA TGCAGCGTCGGAGATGACAGGGGGCGCGGCTACACCTTC. The encoded protein is CSVGDDRGRGYTF.

In the case of this clonotype: At one of its ends the junction is not consistent with the germline gene, which may arise from a read error. V usage is TRBV4-2 and J usage is TRBJ2-5; TRBD2 matches at 10 bases. The CDR3 is made up of 16 amino acids. CDR1 LGHNA and CDR2 YNFKEQ come from the germline V gene. Written as DNA, the CDR3 is TGTGCCAACAGCCAAGATGGACTAGCGGCACAAGAGACCCAGTACTTC. Residues: CANSQDGLAAQETQYF.

This chain connects TRBV9 to TRBJ1-2; tentative D call: TRBD1 (6 bases). The CDR3 is made up of 14 amino acids. CDR1 SGDLS and CDR2 YYNGEE come from the germline V gene. Trimming left V 5 bases short and J 6 bases short, with 17 bases between. DNA for the CDR3: TGTGCCAGCAGTGGGGGGGGCAGGGACCATGGCTACACCTTC. Translation: CASSGGGRDHGYTF. Looking up the rest from reference TRBV9 and TRBJ1-2 gives the full variable domain: DSGVTQTPKHLITATGQRVTLRCSPRSGDLSVYWYQQSLDQGLQFLIQYYNGEERAKGNILERFSAQQFPDLHSELNLSSLELGDSALYFCASSGGGRDHGYTFGSGTRLTVV.

The chain uses TRBV24-1 and TRBJ1-1; maybe TRBD1 (6 bases). CDR1 KGHDR and CDR2 SFDVKD come from the germline V gene. This CDR3 has 14 amino acids. The V and J ends lost 4 bases and 2 bases respectively, with 10 bases between them. The chain's CDR3 is CATSESGGNTEAFF. CDR3 nucleotides: TGTGCCACCAGTGAATCCGGGGGCAACACTGAAGCTTTCTTT.

This clonotype has at least ten counts. This chain links TRBV6-5 with TRBJ1-2, with a possible D match to TRBD1 (5 bases). V shed 0 bases and J shed 8 bases, with 13 bases lying between them. Per the germline V gene, CDR1 is MNHEY and CDR2 is SVGAGI. This CDR3 region has 14 residues. CDR3 protein: CASSYSAGTMGYTF. In nucleotides, the CDR3 is TGTGCCAGCAGTTACTCTGCAGGGACTATGGGCTACACCTTC.

Points on this clonotype: A much larger clonotype is one base distant, so this may be a read error. This chain connects TRBV6-5 to TRBJ1-1, with unresolved D. CDR1 MNHEY and CDR2 SVGAGI come from the germline V gene. This CDR3 region has 15 residues. With 1 base removed from V and 9 bases from J, the gap between germline ends came to 18 bases. The chain's CDR3 is CASSYYEGGEGKAFF. The CDR3 DNA sequence: TGTGCCAGCAGTTACTACGAGGGCGGTGAAGGTAAAGCTTTCTTT.

This clonotype was counted between two and nine times. The chain links TRBV2 to TRBJ1-2; D may be TRBD1 (5 bases). The CDR3 has 13 amino acids. CDR1 is SNHLY, CDR2 FYNNEI, per germline. The ends were cut back, 6 bases at V and 8 bases at J, with 16 bases in the middle. The CDR3 spells CASSRDSGYGYTF. CDR3 nucleotides: TGTGCCAGCAGCCGCGACAGTGGGTACGGCTACACCTTC.

This clonotype was observed at least ten times. This rearrangement joins TRBV20-1 to TRBJ1-5; 7 nucleotides line up with TRBD1. CDR3 length equals 15 residues. V was clipped by 4 bases and J by 4 bases; unmatched bases: 10. Looked up from germline, CDR1 is DFQATT and CDR2 is SNEGSKA (reference sequence). CDR3 DNA sequence: TGCAGTGCTACCAACCGGGACAGCCCGAATCAGCCCCAGCATTTT. As protein: CSATNRDSPNQPQHF.

The J gene is TRBJ2-2, the V gene TRBV7-6; a weak D match, TRBD2 (6 bases). The CDR3 has 15 residues. Trimming took 6 bases from V and 1 from J, leaving 12 bases between them. Germline V lookup: CDR1 SGHVS, CDR2 FNYEAQ. The CDR3: CASSVLEGNTGELFF. CDR3 coding DNA: TGTGCCAGCAGTGTATTGGAGGGGAACACCGGGGAGCTGTTTTTT.

This clonotype showed up many times. The chain uses TRBV6-6 and TRBJ2-5; 10 positions match TRBD1. The CDR3 extends over 16 amino acids. Germline assignment: CDR1 MNHNY and CDR2 SVGAGI (reference sequence). The V and J ends lost 3 bases and 1 base, in that order; junction bases with no gene match: 5. The DNA of the CDR3 is TGTGCCAGCAGTTATGAGGGACAGGGGAGCCAAGAGACCCAGTACTTC. It is translated as CASSYEGQGSQETQYF.

This clonotype occurred many times. The V gene is TRBV6-2 or TRBV6-3, the J gene TRBJ2-3; D remains ambiguous. The germline V gene encodes CDR1 MNHEY and CDR2 SVGEGT. The CDR3 loop spans 13 amino acids. CDR3 DNA: TGTGCTATCGCCCTGGCCGGCACAGATACGCAGTATTTT. Translating gives CAIALAGTDTQYF.

This rearrangement joins TRBV24-1 to TRBJ2-2; D unclear. The CDR3 has 14 amino acids. V shed 3 bases and J shed 6 bases, with 10 bases lying between them. The germline V gene encodes CDR1 KGHDR and CDR2 SFDVKD. The CDR3 spells CATSDRNSAGELFF. As DNA, the CDR3 is TGTGCCACCAGTGATCGAAACAGCGCCGGGGAGCTGTTTTTT.

The rearrangement uses TRBV20-1 and TRBJ1-2, with D perhaps matching TRBD1 (6 bases). Germline V CDR1 and CDR2: DFQATT, SNEGSKA (reference sequence). The CDR3 has 11 residues. V lost 3 bases to trimming and J lost 8 bases, with 10 bases between them. The CDR3 protein is CSARGGAGYTF. CDR3 sequence (DNA): TGCAGTGCTAGGGGGGGCGCGGGCTACACCTTC.

In this sample, this clonotype turned up many times. The gene calls are TRBV19 and TRBJ2-7, with D perhaps TRBD2 (7 bases). Looked up from germline, CDR1 is LNHDA and CDR2 is SQIVND (reference sequence). This CDR3 contains 13 residues. V lost 6 bases and J 7 bases, leaving 16 bases between the germline ends. CDR3 nucleotide sequence: TGTGCCAGTAGCGAGGCGGGGGCGGGAGAGCAGTACTTC. Translating it yields CASSEAGAGEQYF.

This clonotype has ten or more counts. The chain combines TRBV5-4 with TRBJ2-5; D possibly uses TRBD1 or TRBD2 (5 bases each). CDR1 is SGHNT, CDR2 YYREEE, per germline (reference sequence). The CDR3 is 14 amino acids. V shed 0 bases and J shed 1 base, with 7 bases lying between them. The CDR3 region is CASSLDGTQETQYF. The CDR3 DNA is TGTGCCAGCAGCTTGGATGGGACCCAAGAGACCCAGTACTTC.

This clonotype has at least ten counts. V usage is TRBV4-3 and J usage is TRBJ2-1, with D tentatively TRBD1 or TRBD2 (6 bases each). CDR3 length: 14 amino acids. Trimming pared 0 bases from V and 9 bases from J, leaving 12 bases between. Germline V gives CDR1 LGHNA, CDR2 YSLEER. CDR3 sequence: CASSQEPGGFEQFF. The CDR3 coding sequence is TGCGCCAGCAGCCAAGAGCCCGGGGGCTTTGAGCAGTTCTTC.

The chain couples TRBV2 to TRBJ1-6; tentatively, D is TRBD1 (5 bases). Between the trimmed V and J ends, which lost 6 bases and 9 bases, there was a span of 18 bases. The CDR3 spans 15 residues. Germline V gene data show CDR1 as SNHLY and CDR2 as FYNNEI. This CDR3 is CASRQEGGGTSPLHF. CDR3 nucleotide sequence: TGTGCCAGCAGACAGGAGGGCGGGGGTACTTCACCCCTCCACTTT.

On this clonotype: The junction differs from germline at one of its ends, possibly a read error. The V and J genes are TRBV11-1 and TRBJ1-2, with 9 bases identical to TRBD1. The CDR3 totals 18 residues. Germline assignment: CDR1 SGHAT and CDR2 FQDESV (reference sequence). This chain's CDR3 is CASIPYPGTGTLAYGYTF. The CDR3 DNA follows: TGTGCCAGCATCCCTTACCCCGGGACAGGGACTTTGGCTTATGGCTACACCTTT.

This clonotype was recorded at least ten times. This chain connects TRBV29-1 to TRBJ2-5; D not certain. Between the trimmed V and J ends, which lost 2 bases and 1 base, there was a span of 8 bases. This CDR3 spans 13 amino acids. Per the germline V gene, CDR1 is SQVTM and CDR2 is ANQGSEA. In DNA form, the CDR3 reads TGCAGCGTTGAATTACTCATCCAAGAGACCCAGTACTTC. Amino acids: CSVELLIQETQYF.

The J gene is TRBJ2-1, the V gene TRBV2; 11 bases agree with TRBD1. The length of the CDR3 is 15 residues. The germline gives CDR1 SNHLY, CDR2 FYNNEI. J gave up 5 bases and V 6 bases, and 6 bases lay outside the gene matches. CDR3: CASRADRGRDNEQFF. The DNA of the CDR3 is TGTGCCAGCAGGGCGGACAGGGGGCGCGACAATGAGCAGTTCTTC.

The CDR3 DNA sequence: TGTGCCAGCAGAGTAAGCGGATTCTCCTACGAGCAGTACTTC. Translating it yields CASRVSGFSYEQYF. This chain uses TRBV9 with TRBJ2-7; D might be TRBD2 (5 bases). The CDR3 covers 14 residues. Germline V CDR1 and CDR2: SGDLS, YYNGEE. V gave up 5 bases and J gave up 0 bases, with 12 bases separating them. The variable domain in full, with the rest retrieved from reference TRBV9 and TRBJ2-7, is DSGVTQTPKHLITATGQRVTLRCSPRSGDLSVYWYQQSLDQGLQFLIQYYNGEERAKGNILERFSAQQFPDLHSELNLSSLELGDSALYFCASRVSGFSYEQYFGPGTRLTVT.

Comment on this clonotype: In this CDR3 the conserved last residue, phenylalanine or tryptophan, is missing, so a read error is likely. The DNA is omitted, as the CDR3 cannot be located on it reliably, and the CDR3 follows TCRdb's listing. The chain carries TRBV19 and TRBJ1-1. Germline V CDR1 and CDR2: LNHDA, SQIVND (reference sequence). The CDR3 is 9 residues long, ends included. The CDR3 reads CASSMSSRY.

This clonotype was observed many times. The chain is built from TRBV20-1 and TRBJ1-3; D unresolved. Germline CDR1 reads DFQATT; CDR2 reads SNEGSKA (reference sequence). The CDR3 totals 15 residues. Trimming shortened V by 2 bases and J by 1 base, and 12 bases separated the two germline ends. CDR3 in DNA: TGCAGTGCTAGACAACCCCCAGTGTCTGGAAACACCATATATTTT. This gives the protein CSARQPPVSGNTIYF.

This chain connects TRBV12-3 or TRBV12-4 to TRBJ2-7; D uncertain. V was cut by 7 bases and J by 2 bases, with 15 bases left in between. The CDR3 contains 14 residues. CDR3 region: CASTGSGSPYEQYF. Here the CDR3 DNA reads TGTGCCAGCACCGGTTCCGGGTCACCCTACGAGCAGTACTTC.